The 18 T cell receptor beta chains below all came from one sample that was sequenced in a study of vaccination effects on CD4 cells after COVID-19. These receptors lack a known antigen. This table comes from immunoSEQ multiplex PCR, and its TCRdb copy is limited to in-frame clones, with some not included. Of about 13,000 clones listed, roughly 73% are singletons. Antigen-specific CD4+ T cells were expanded (with viral peptide pools) by the ViraFEST assay ahead of sequencing. The culture ran for approximately 10 days, and then CD4+ T cells were isolated. This person caught SARS-CoV-2 sometime from March to December 2020, and PCR testing confirmed the infection. Everyone in the study got two shots of either the BNT162b2 or mRNA-1273 vaccine. Sequencing was performed on CD4+ T cells from PBMCs cultured with HCoV-NL63 spike peptides, taken after COVID-19 vaccination. All receptors come from a human donor who had a prior SARS-CoV-2 infection.

The gene calls are TRBV6-5 and TRBJ1-2; the match to TRBD1 covers 7 bases. V shed 6 bases, J shed 4 bases, and the junction held 11 bases outside the gene matches. The CDR3 contains 15 residues. The germline gives CDR1 MNHEY, CDR2 SVGAGI. In nucleotides, the CDR3 is TGTGCCAGCAGACGAACCGCGACAGGGCTCTATGGCTACACCTTC. Translation gives CASRRTATGLYGYTF.

DNA of the CDR3: TGTGCCAGCAGTTCGCGAGAGGGGTGGAATCAGCCCCAGCATTTT. Encoded protein: CASSSREGWNQPQHF. The J gene is TRBJ1-5, the V gene TRBV27; weak D call: TRBD1 (5 bases). Trimming left V 4 bases short and J 4 bases short, with 14 bases between. The germline V gene encodes CDR1 MNHEY and CDR2 SMNVEV (reference sequence). This CDR3 spans 15 amino acids.

The genes are TRBV6-1 and TRBJ2-7; tentative D call: TRBD1 (6 bases). Germline V lookup: CDR1 MNHNS, CDR2 SASEGT. V was shortened by 1 base and J by 1 base, with 8 bases between the two germline ends. The CDR3 loop spans 14 amino acids. For the CDR3, the DNA is TGTGCCAGCAGTGAAGGTGGGACATCCTACGAGCAGTACTTC. It encodes CASSEGGTSYEQYF.

The V and J genes are TRBV3-1 (or the pseudogene TRBV3-2) and TRBJ1-2; D may be TRBD1 (5 bases). CDR1 is LGHDT and CDR2 is YNNKEL in the germline V gene (reference sequence). V was trimmed by 0 bases and J by 0 bases, leaving 11 bases between them. CDR3 length: 16 residues. The CDR3 DNA sequence: TGTGCCAGCAGCCAAGATTCGGGGGTAGCTAACTATGGCTACACCTTC. Translated, it gives CASSQDSGVANYGYTF.

A few counts support this clone. The V and J genes are TRBV18 and TRBJ2-7, with D perhaps matching TRBD1 or TRBD2 (5 bases each). Between the trimmed V and J ends, which lost 4 bases and 6 bases, there was a span of 19 bases. This CDR3 has 15 amino acids. Germline CDR1 KGHSH, CDR2 LQKENI. CDR3 DNA sequence: TGTGCCAGCTCACTTGGTGGGGGATACGGGTCCGAGCAGTACTTC. Its protein product is CASSLGGGYGSEQYF. The full variable domain, with the rest looked up from reference TRBV18 and TRBJ2-7, is NAGVMQNPRHLVRRRGQEARLRCSPMKGHSHVYWYRQLPEEGLKFMVYLQKENIIDESGMPKERFSAEFPKEGPSILRIQQVVRGDSAAYFCASSLGGGYGSEQYFGPGTRLTVT.

This clone was observed a handful of times. The chain recombines TRBV5-1 with TRBJ1-1, with D hard to call. CDR1 SGHRS and CDR2 YFSETQ come from the germline V gene. The CDR3 extends over 19 amino acids. Trimming stripped 5 bases from V and 0 bases from J, with 26 bases between. CDR3 DNA sequence: TGCGCCAGCAGTTTTAACGTTCCGGGTCCCGATAGTTTGAACACTGAAGCTTTCTTT. Its protein is CASSFNVPGPDSLNTEAFF.

V is TRBV7-2 and J is TRBJ1-1, with D perhaps matching TRBD1 (6 bases). This CDR3 is built from 12 residues. Trimming left V 2 bases short and J 6 bases short, with 7 bases between. Per germline, CDR1 SGHTA and CDR2 FQGNSA. CDR3 sequence reads: CASSLRTAEAFF. The CDR3 DNA reads as TGTGCCAGCAGCTTAAGGACAGCTGAAGCTTTCTTT.

The V and J genes are TRBV7-8 and TRBJ2-5; D might be TRBD1 or TRBD2, each matching 5 bases. The CDR3 consists of 14 residues. The V end lost 4 bases, the J end lost 5 bases, and 14 bases lay between the germline ends. The germline V gene encodes CDR1 SGHVS and CDR2 FQNEAQ. The CDR3 protein is CASSSLRGAETQYF. As DNA, the CDR3 is TGTGCCAGCAGCTCCCTTCGGGGCGCCGAGACCCAGTACTTC.

The V and J genes are TRBV19 and TRBJ1-5; tentatively, D is TRBD1 (5 bases). CDR1 and CDR2 (germline): LNHDA, SQIVND (reference sequence). V was cut by 6 bases and J by 3 bases, with 15 bases left in between. The CDR3 runs 15 residues. CDR3 sequence: CASRFGTRDNQPQHF. DNA of the CDR3: TGTGCCAGTAGGTTCGGGACGAGGGACAATCAGCCCCAGCATTTT.

This clone was found a few times. The genes are TRBV3-1 (or the pseudogene TRBV3-2) and TRBJ1-6; D might be TRBD1 (5 bases). The CDR3 is 17 amino acids. Germline assignment: CDR1 LGHDT and CDR2 YNNKEL (reference sequence). V gave up 1 base and J gave up 4 bases, with 14 bases separating them. CDR3 DNA sequence: TGTGCCAGCAGCCAAGGGGCACCGGGACGGTATAATTCACCCCTCCACTTT. This sequence encodes CASSQGAPGRYNSPLHF.

This clone was seen more than once but under ten times. The chain recombines TRBV30 with TRBJ1-1; the match to TRBD1 covers 9 bases. The V and J ends lost 2 bases and 9 bases, in that order; junction bases with no gene match: 10. The CDR3 has 14 amino acids. Looked up from germline, CDR1 is GTSNPN and CDR2 is SVGIG (reference sequence). This CDR3 reads CAWSNTGTGRQAFF. Here the CDR3 DNA reads TGTGCCTGGAGTAATACCGGGACAGGGCGTCAAGCTTTCTTT.

This chain joins TRBV5-1 and TRBJ1-1; D is perhaps TRBD1 (5 bases). The V and J ends lost 1 base and 4 bases respectively, with 17 bases between them. Germline lookup yields CDR1 SGHRS and CDR2 YFSETQ. The CDR3 totals 16 residues. Here the CDR3 DNA reads TGCGCCAGCAGCTTGTTCTTGTGGGGGTCGCCCACTGAAGCTTTCTTT. Its protein is CASSLFLWGSPTEAFF. Looking up the rest from reference TRBV5-1 and TRBJ1-1 gives the full variable domain: KAGVTQTPRYLIKTRGQQVTLSCSPISGHRSVSWYQQTPGQGLQFLFEYFSETQRNKGNFPGRFSGRQFSNSRSEMNVSTLELGDSALYLCASSLFLWGSPTEAFFGQGTRLTVV.

In this sample, this clone turned up a few times. The CDR3 sequence is CASSYSERGSPLHF. The CDR3 coding sequence is TGTGCCAGCAGTTACTCGGAACGGGGTTCACCCCTCCACTTT. The V gene is TRBV6-5, the J gene TRBJ1-6; D is unclear. Looked up from germline, CDR1 is MNHEY and CDR2 is SVGAGI. Trimming removed 0 bases from V and 9 bases from J, with 9 bases in between. The CDR3 length is 14 residues.

This clone was picked up a small number of times. This sequence joins TRBV15 and TRBJ2-2; perhaps TRBD2 as D (5 bases). The CDR3 extends over 13 amino acids. The germline CDR1 and CDR2 sequences are LNHNV and YYDKDF (reference sequence). V lost 4 bases and J 5 bases, leaving 8 bases between the germline ends. CDR3 DNA: TGTGCCACCAGCATCCCGGGGACCGGGGAGCTGTTTTTT. Protein: CATSIPGTGELFF. Together with reference TRBV15 and TRBJ2-2, the CDR3 gives the full variable domain: DAMVIQNPRYQVTQFGKPVTLSCSQTLNHNVMYWYQQKSSQAPKLLFHYYDKDFNNEADTPDNFQSRRPNTSFCFLDIRSPGLGDTAMYLCATSIPGTGELFFGEGSRLTVL.

The rearrangement joins TRBV29-1 to TRBJ2-3; D may be TRBD1 (6 bases). Between the trimmed V and J ends, which lost 7 bases and 0 bases, there was a span of 17 bases. CDR1 is SQVTM, CDR2 ANQGSEA, per germline. This CDR3 contains 15 residues. The chain's CDR3 is CSAQSPRGSTDTQYF. CDR3 DNA: TGCAGCGCCCAGTCCCCCAGGGGTAGCACAGATACGCAGTATTTT.

The chain employs TRBV15 and TRBJ1-1; the D is unclear. The germline V gene encodes CDR1 LNHNV and CDR2 YYDKDF (reference sequence). CDR3 length: 15 amino acids. V was shortened by 0 bases and J by 0 bases, with 8 bases between the two germline ends. The CDR3 loop reads CATSRESFVNTEAFF. CDR3 sequence (DNA): TGTGCCACCAGCAGAGAGTCCTTCGTGAACACTGAAGCTTTCTTT.

This chain links TRBV6-6 with TRBJ1-2; D gene unclear. V was pared by 6 bases and J by 0 bases, with 8 bases between. The CDR3 spans 13 residues. The V gene's germline CDR1 is MNHNY and CDR2 SVGAGI (reference sequence). This chain's CDR3 is CASRVESNYGYTF. The DNA of the CDR3 is TGTGCCAGCAGAGTGGAGTCTAACTATGGCTACACCTTC.

V usage is TRBV14 and J usage is TRBJ2-6, with D unclear. This CDR3 is 13 amino acids long. The V gene lost 4 bases and the J gene lost 5 bases, with 6 bases spanning the gap. Germline lookup yields CDR1 SGHDN and CDR2 FVKESK. The CDR3 DNA sequence: TGTGCCAGCAGCCGAAGTCGGGCCAACGTCCTGACTTTC. Translating gives CASSRSRANVLTF.